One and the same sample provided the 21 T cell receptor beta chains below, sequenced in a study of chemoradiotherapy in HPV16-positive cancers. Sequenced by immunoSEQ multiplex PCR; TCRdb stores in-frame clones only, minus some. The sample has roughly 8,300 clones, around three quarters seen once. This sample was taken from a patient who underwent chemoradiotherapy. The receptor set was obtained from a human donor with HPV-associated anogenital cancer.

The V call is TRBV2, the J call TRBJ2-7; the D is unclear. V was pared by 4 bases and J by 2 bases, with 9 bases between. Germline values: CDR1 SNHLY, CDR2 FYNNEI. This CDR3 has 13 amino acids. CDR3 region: CASSGAVTYEQYF. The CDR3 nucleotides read TGTGCCAGCAGTGGGGCAGTCACCTACGAGCAGTACTTC. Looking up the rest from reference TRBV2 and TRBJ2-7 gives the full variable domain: EPEVTQTPSHQVTQMGQEVILRCVPISNHLYFYWYRQILGQKVEFLVSFYNNEISEKSEIFDDQFSVERPDGSNFTLKIRSTKLEDSAMYFCASSGAVTYEQYFGPGTRLTVT.

CDR3 nucleotides: TGTTGCCTCGACAGGGGCTATGGCTACACCTTC. Encoded protein: CCLDRGYGYTF. The V gene is TRBV30, the J gene TRBJ1-2, with 8 bases fitting TRBD1. The germline V gene encodes CDR1 GTSNPN and CDR2 SVGIG (reference sequence). CDR3 size: 11 residues. Based on the CDR3 plus reference TRBV30 and TRBJ1-2, the full variable domain is SQTIHQWPATLVQPVGSPLSLECTVEGTSNPNLYWYRQAAGRGLQLLFYSVGIGQISSEVPQNLSASRPQDRQFILSSKKLLLSDSGFYLCCLDRGYGYTFGSGTRLTVV.

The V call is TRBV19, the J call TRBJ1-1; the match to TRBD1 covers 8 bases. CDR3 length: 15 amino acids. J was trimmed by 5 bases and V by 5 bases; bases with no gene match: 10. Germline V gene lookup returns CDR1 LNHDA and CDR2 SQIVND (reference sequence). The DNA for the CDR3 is TGTGCCAGTAGTTTCCAGGGGGCGAGTGGAACTGAAGCTTTCTTT. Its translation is CASSFQGASGTEAFF.

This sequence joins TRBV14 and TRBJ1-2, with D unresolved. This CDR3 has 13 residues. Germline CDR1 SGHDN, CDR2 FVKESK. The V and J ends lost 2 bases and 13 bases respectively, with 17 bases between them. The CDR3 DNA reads TGTGCCAGCAGCCAATTGTCGGCAGCCTCTCGCACCTTC. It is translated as CASSQLSAASRTF.

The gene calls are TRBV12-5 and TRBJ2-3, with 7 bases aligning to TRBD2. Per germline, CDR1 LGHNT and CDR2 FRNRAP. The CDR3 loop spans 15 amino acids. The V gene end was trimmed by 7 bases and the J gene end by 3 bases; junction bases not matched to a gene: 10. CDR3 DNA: TGTGCTAGTGCCTCAGGGAGGGCTTATACAGATACGCAGTATTTT. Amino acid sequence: CASASGRAYTDTQYF.

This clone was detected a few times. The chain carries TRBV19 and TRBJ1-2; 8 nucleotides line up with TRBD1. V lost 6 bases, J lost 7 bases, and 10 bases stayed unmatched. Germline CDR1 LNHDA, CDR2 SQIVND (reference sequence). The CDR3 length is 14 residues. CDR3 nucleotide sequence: TGTGCCAGTAGACCGGACAGGGTTTTATCTGGCTACACCTTC. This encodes CASRPDRVLSGYTF.

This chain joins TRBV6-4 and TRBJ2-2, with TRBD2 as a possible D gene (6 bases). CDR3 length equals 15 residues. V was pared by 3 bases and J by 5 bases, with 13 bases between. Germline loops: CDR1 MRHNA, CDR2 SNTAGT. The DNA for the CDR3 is TGTGCCAGCAGTGAGGAGGGCGTCACGACCGGGGAGCTGTTTTTT. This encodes CASSEEGVTTGELFF.

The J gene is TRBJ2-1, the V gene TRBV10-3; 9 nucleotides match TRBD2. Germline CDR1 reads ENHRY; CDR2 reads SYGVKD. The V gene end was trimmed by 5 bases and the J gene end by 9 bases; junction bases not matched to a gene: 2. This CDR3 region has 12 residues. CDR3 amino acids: CAISPTSGEQFF. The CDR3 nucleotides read TGTGCCATCAGTCCGACTAGCGGTGAGCAGTTCTTC.

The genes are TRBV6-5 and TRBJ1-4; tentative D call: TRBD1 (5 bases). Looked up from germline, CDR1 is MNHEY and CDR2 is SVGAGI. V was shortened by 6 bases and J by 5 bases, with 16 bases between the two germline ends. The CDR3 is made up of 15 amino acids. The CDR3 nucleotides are TGTGCCAGCAGATCCTCCAGGGTTCCGAATGAAAAACTGTTTTTT. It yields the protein CASRSSRVPNEKLFF.

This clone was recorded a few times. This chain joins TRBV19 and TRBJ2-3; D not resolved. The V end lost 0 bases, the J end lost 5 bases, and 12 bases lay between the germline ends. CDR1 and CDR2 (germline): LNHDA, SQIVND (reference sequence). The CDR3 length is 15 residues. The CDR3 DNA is TGTGCCAGTAGTATAGATGGTGGGTCAGTAGATACGCAGTATTTT. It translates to CASSIDGGSVDTQYF.

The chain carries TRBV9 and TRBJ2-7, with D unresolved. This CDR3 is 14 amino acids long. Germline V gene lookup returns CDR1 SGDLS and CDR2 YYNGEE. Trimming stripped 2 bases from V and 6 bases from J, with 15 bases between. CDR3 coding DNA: TGTGCCAGCAGCGTGAGGTTCGAAGCCCTCGAGCAGTACTTC. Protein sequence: CASSVRFEALEQYF.

The CDR3 nucleotides are TGTGCCAGCAGGGATCTGAACACCGGGGAGCTGTTTTTT. Amino acid sequence: CASRDLNTGELFF. This rearrangement joins TRBV9 to TRBJ2-2, with D unresolved. The length of the CDR3 is 13 residues. Trimming removed 5 bases from V and 1 base from J, with 6 bases in between. Germline-derived CDR1 and CDR2 are SGDLS and YYNGEE. Full variable domain (missing parts from reference TRBV9 and TRBJ2-2): DSGVTQTPKHLITATGQRVTLRCSPRSGDLSVYWYQQSLDQGLQFLIQYYNGEERAKGNILERFSAQQFPDLHSELNLSSLELGDSALYFCASRDLNTGELFFGEGSRLTVL.

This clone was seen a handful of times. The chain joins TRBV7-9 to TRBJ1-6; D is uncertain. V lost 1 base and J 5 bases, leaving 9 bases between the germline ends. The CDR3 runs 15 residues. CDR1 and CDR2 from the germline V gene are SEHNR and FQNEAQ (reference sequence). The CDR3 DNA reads TGTGCCAGCAGCTTAGGCGGCAGTAATAATTCACCCCTCCACTTT. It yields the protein CASSLGGSNNSPLHF.

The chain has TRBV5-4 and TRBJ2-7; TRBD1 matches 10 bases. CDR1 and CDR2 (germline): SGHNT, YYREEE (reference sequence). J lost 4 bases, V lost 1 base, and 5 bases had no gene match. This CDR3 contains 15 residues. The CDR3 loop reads CASSLRTGGGYEQYF. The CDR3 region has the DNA TGTGCCAGCAGCTTGAGGACAGGGGGGGGATACGAGCAGTACTTC.

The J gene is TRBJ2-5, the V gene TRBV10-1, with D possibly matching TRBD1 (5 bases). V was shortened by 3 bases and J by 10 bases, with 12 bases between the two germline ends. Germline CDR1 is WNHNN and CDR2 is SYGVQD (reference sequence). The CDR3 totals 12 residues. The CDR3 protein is CASSDGAGDQYF. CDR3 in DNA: TGCGCCAGCAGTGATGGGGCTGGTGACCAGTACTTC.

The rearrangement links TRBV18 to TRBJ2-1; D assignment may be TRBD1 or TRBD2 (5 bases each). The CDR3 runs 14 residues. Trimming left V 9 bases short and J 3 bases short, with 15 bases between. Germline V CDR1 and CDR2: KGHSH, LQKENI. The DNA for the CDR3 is TGTGCCAGTAACCCCGGGACCAGCTACAATGAGCAGTTCTTC. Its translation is CASNPGTSYNEQFF.

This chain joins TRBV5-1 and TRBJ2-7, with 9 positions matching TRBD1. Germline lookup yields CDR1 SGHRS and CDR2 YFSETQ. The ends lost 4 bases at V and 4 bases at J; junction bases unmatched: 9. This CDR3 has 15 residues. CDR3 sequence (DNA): TGCGCCAGCAGCCCGAGGGGACAGGGAGAATACGAGCAGTACTTC. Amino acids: CASSPRGQGEYEQYF.

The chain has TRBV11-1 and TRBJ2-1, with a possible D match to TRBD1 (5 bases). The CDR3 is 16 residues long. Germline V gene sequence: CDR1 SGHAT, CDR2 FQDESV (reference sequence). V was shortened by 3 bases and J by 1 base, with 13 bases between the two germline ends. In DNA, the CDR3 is TGTGCCAGCAGCTTGAACCCAGGGCAATCCTACAATGAGCAGTTCTTC. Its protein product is CASSLNPGQSYNEQFF.

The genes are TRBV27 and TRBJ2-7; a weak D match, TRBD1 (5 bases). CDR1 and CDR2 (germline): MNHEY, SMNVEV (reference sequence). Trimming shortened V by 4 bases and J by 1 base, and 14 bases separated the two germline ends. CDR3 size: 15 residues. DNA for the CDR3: TGTGCCAGCAGTTATGCAGGGCTATATTCCTACGAGCAGTACTTC. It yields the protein CASSYAGLYSYEQYF.

The CDR3 reads CASSLESSYNEQFF. Written as DNA, the CDR3 is TGCGCCAGCAGCTTGGAGAGCTCCTACAATGAGCAGTTCTTC. The chain is built from TRBV5-1 and TRBJ2-1; D remains ambiguous. The germline gives CDR1 SGHRS, CDR2 YFSETQ. Deletions cut 0 bases from V and 0 bases from J, with 4 bases between. The CDR3 length is 14 residues.

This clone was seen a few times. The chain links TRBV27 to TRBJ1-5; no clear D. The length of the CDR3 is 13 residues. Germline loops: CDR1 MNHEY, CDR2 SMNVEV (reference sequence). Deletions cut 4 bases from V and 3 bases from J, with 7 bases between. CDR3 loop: CASSYGLNQPQHF. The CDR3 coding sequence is TGTGCCAGCAGTTACGGTCTCAATCAGCCCCAGCATTTT.